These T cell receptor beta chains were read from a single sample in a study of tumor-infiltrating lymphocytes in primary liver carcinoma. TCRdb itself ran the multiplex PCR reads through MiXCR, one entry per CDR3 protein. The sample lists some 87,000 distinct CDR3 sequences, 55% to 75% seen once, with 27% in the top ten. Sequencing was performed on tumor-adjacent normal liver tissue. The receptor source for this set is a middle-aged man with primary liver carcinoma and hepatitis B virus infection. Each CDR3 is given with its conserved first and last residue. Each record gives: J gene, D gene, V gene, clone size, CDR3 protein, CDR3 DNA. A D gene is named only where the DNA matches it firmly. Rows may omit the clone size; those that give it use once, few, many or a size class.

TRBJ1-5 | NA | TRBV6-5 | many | CASGSTFNQPQHF | TGTGCCAGCGGCAGCACGTTCAATCAGCCCCAGCATTTT
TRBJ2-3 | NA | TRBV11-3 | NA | CASSGGGYGEADTQYF | TGTGCCAGCAGCGGCGGAGGATATGGGGAGGCAGATACGCAGTATTTT
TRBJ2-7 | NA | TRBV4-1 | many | CASSQEPTRSYEQYF | TGCGCCAGCAGCCAAGAACCCACCCGCTCCTACGAGCAGTACTTC
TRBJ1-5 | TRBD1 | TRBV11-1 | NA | CTSSRTGANQPQHF | TGTACCAGCAGCAGGACAGGTGCGAATCAGCCCCAGCATTTT
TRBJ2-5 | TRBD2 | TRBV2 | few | CASSPGGEAQYF | TGTGCCAGCAGTCCGGGGGGGGAGGCCCAGTACTTC
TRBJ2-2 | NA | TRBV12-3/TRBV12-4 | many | CASSRPGPTGELFF | TGTGCCAGCAGCCGACCAGGACCCACCGGGGAGCTGTTTTTT
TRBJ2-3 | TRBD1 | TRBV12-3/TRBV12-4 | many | CASSPGQGITHTQYF | TGTGCCAGCAGCCCCGGACAGGGAATAACGCATACGCAGTATTTT
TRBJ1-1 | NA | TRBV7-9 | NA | CANSPPAPRATEAFF | TGTGCCAACAGCCCACCGGCACCTCGTGCCACTGAAGCCTTCTTT
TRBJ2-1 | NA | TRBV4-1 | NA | CASSQKGGPENEQFF | TGCGCCAGCAGCCAGAAAGGGGGGCCCGAAAATGAGCAGTTCTTC
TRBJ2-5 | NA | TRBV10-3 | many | CAAQTPGETQYF | TGTGCCGCCCAAACCCCCGGTGAGACCCAGTACTTC
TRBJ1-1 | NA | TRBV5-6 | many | CASSLRGMNTEAFF | TGTGCCAGCAGCTTAAGGGGCATGAACACTGAAGCTTTCTTT
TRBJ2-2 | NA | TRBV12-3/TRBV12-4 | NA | CASRPSGTGELLF | TGTGCCAGCAGGCCTAGTGGGACCGGGGAGTTGTTATTT
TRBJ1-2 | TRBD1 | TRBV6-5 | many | CASRGTGGVYGYTF | TGTGCCAGCAGAGGGACAGGGGGCGTCTATGGCTACACCTTC
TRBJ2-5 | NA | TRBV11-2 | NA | CASLDKGSLWETQYF | TGTGCCAGCTTAGATAAAGGATCTCTATGGGAGACCCAGTACTTC
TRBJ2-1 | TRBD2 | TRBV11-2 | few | CASSLVSGRIDGQFF | TGTGCCAGCAGCTTAGTTAGCGGGAGAATAGATGGGCAGTTCTTC
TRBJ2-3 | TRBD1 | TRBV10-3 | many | CAISTGTTDTQYF | TGTGCCATCTCGACAGGGACCACAGATACGCAGTATTTT
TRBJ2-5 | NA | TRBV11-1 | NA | CAISPSPEVRKDFQETQCF | TGTGCCATCAGCCCGTCCCCGGAGGTCAGGAAGGACTTCCAAGAGACCCAGTGCTTC
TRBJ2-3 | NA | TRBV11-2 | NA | CANMPGLSADTQYF | TGTGCCAACATGCCCGGACTCAGCGCCGATACGCAGTATTTT
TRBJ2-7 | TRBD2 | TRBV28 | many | CASSADTSGRNEQYF | TGTGCCAGCAGTGCCGACACTAGCGGGAGAAACGAGCAGTACTTC
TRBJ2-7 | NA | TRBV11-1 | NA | CASSLEAIEQYF | TGTGCCAGCAGCTTAGAAGCGATAGAGCAATACTTC
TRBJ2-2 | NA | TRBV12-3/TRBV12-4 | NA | CASSFSRALNTGERFF | TGTGCCAGCAGTTTCTCCCGGGCACTTAACACCGGGGAGCGGTTTTTC
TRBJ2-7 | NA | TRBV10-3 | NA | CAISEPSTGLYDYEQYF | TGTGCCATCAGTGAGCCAAGTACGGGACTCTACGACTACGAGCAGTACTTC
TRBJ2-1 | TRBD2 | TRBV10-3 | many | CAISEGSSGRANEQFF | TGTGCCATCAGTGAGGGAAGTAGCGGGAGGGCCAATGAGCAGTTCTTC
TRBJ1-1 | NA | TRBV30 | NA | CAWSVGAAEAFF | TGTGCCTGGAGTGTAGGGGCAGCTGAAGCTTTCTTT
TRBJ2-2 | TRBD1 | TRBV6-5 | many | CASSSTGGTGELFF | TGTGCCAGCAGTTCGACAGGGGGCACCGGGGAGCTGTTTTTT
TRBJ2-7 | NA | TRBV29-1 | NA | CSVNMRGSYEHYF | TGCAGCGTTAACATGCGGGGCTCCTACGAGCATTACTTC
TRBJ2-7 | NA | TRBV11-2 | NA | CAISSDSYEQYF | TGTGCCATCAGCTCCGACAGCTACGAGCAGTACTTC
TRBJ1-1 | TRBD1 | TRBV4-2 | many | CASSHPTGDEAFF | TGTGCCAGCAGCCACCCCACAGGGGATGAAGCTTTCTTT
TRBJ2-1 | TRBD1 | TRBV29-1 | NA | CNVAVISGQPGEQFF | TGCAACGTTGCTGTAATCTCGGGACAGCCAGGCGAGCAGTTCTTC
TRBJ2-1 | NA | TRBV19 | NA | CASFPRDYPWGGSYNEQFF | TGTGCCAGCTTTCCCCGGGACTATCCATGGGGGGGCTCCTACAATGAACAGTTCTTC
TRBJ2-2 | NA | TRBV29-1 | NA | CRVATNTGELFF | TGCAGGGTTGCCACAAACACCGGGGAGCTGTTTTTT
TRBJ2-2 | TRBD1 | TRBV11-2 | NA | CASRLNDRGAGELFF | TGTGCCAGCAGATTAAACGACAGGGGTGCCGGGGAGCTGTTTTTT
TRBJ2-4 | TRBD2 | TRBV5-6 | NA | CASSKGLAGASNIQYF | TGTGCCAGCAGCAAAGGACTAGCGGGAGCGAGTAACATTCAGTACTTC
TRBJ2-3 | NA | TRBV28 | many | CASSFSRDTQYF | TGTGCCAGCAGTTTTTCCAGGGATACGCAGTATTTT
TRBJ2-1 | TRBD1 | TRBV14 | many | CASSFTGGSYNEQFF | TGTGCCAGCAGCTTTACAGGGGGCTCCTACAATGAGCAGTTCTTC
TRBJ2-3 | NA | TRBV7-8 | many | CASSLGLSLSTDTQYF | TGTGCCAGCAGCTTGGGGTTGTCGTTGAGCACAGATACGCAGTATTTT
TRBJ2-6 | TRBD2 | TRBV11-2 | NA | CASSSGLAGLFAGANVLTF | TGTGCCAGCAGCTCCGGACTAGCGGGTCTCTTCGCTGGGGCCAACGTCCTGACTTTC
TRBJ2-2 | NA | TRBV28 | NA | CPSRHRVGEGPYTGELFF | TGTCCCAGCAGACACAGGGTCGGGGAGGGCCCGTACACCGGGGAGCTGTTTTTT
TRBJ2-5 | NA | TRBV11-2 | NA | CASSLEEIQYF | TGTGCCAGCAGCCTCGAAGAGATCCAGTACTTC
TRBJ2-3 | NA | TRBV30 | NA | CAWSVRISSTDTQYF | TGTGCCTGGAGTGTACGGATATCTAGCACAGATACGCAGTATTTT
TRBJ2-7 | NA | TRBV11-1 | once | CASGKGLITCEQYF | TGTGCCAGCGGCAAGGGACTGATAACTTGCGAGCAGTACTTC
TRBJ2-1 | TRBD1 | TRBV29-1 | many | CSAAAGGGVYNEQFF | TGCAGCGCTGCAGCAGGGGGTGGTGTCTACAATGAGCAGTTCTTC
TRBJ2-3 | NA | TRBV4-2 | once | CASNLTTSRAPTDTQYF | TGTGCCAGCAATCTCACGACCTCCAGGGCACCCACAGATACGCAGTATTTT
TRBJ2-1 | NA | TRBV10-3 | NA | CAISESGDMLYNEQFF | TGTGCCATCAGTGAGTCGGGTGACATGCTCTACAATGAGCAGTTCTTC
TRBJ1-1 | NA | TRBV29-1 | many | CSAGHLNTEAFF | TGCAGCGCAGGACATTTGAACACTGAAGCTTTCTTT
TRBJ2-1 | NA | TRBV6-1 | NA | CVSSGGIHNEQFF | TGTGTCAGCAGTGGAGGCATCCACAATGAGCAGTTCTTC
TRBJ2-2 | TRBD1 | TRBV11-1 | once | CASSVQGQGKIGELFF | TGCGCCAGCAGCGTACAAGGACAGGGGAAAATCGGGGAGCTGTTTTTT
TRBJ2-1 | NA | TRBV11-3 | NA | CASSLAWIRNEQFF | TGTGCCAGCAGCTTAGCCTGGATTAGGAATGAGCAGTTCTTC